A selection of T cell receptor beta chains follows, all from one sample in a study of OX40 agonist ivuxolimab in advanced cancers. Clones were read by immunoSEQ multiplex PCR, and TCRdb kept only the in-frame ones, dropping some. The repertoire has roughly 70,000 clones, approximately 81% of them found once; the top ten carry 0.9% to 1.2%. The sequencing used CD4+ or CD8+ T cells sorted from blood, collected in a trial of the OX40 agonist ivuxolimab. The origin of the receptors is an adult with an advanced solid tumor such as melanoma, head and neck, liver or kidney cancer. The CDR3 runs from the conserved cysteine through the conserved F or W. The order of the fields is V gene, D gene, J gene, clone size, CDR3 DNA, CDR3 protein. A D gene is named only where the DNA matches it firmly. Rows may omit the clone size; those that give it use once, few, many or a size class.

>TRBV28|TRBD1|TRBJ1-2|.
TGTGCCAGCAGCAGGGGACAGGGGGCCTTCTATGGCTACACCTTC
CASSRGQGAFYGYTF
>TRBV5-6|.|TRBJ2-6|.
TGTGCCAGCAGCTTGGAATTCTCTGGGGCCAACGTCCTGACTTTC
CASSLEFSGANVLTF
>TRBV5-4|.|TRBJ2-7|.
TGTGCCAGCAGCTCGGAACTTAGCTCCTACGAGCAGTACTTC
CASSSELSSYEQYF
>TRBV29-1|TRBD1|TRBJ1-1|few
TGCAGCGTCGAGGGCAGGGGGCTCACTGAAGCTTTCTTT
CSVEGRGLTEAFF
>TRBV5-1|.|TRBJ2-3|.
TGCGCCAGCAGCTTCGAAGTTCTCACAGATACGCAGTATTTT
CASSFEVLTDTQYF
>TRBV4-2|TRBD2|TRBJ2-5|.
TGTGCCAGCAGCCGGCTCGGGGCCGCGCGGGGGGAAAAAGAGACCCAGTACTTC
CASSRLGAARGEKETQYF
>TRBV7-7|.|TRBJ2-5|.
TGTGCCAGCAGGTCAGGGTCCCAAGAGACCCAGTACTTC
CASRSGSQETQYF
>TRBV9|.|TRBJ2-3|.
TGTGCCAGCAGCCCCCGGGTGGGGGGCACAGATACGCAGTATTTT
CASSPRVGGTDTQYF
>TRBV6-6|TRBD2|TRBJ2-7|.
TGTGCCAGCAGTTACTCTAGCGGGGGAGGTTACGAGCAGTACTTC
CASSYSSGGGYEQYF
>TRBV7-8|.|TRBJ1-6|.
TGTGCCAGCAGCCTCAGATTACAGGGTTCGGAACCCCTCCACTTT
CASSLRLQGSEPLHF
>TRBV6-5|.|TRBJ1-2|.
TGTGCCAGCAGTCGTTTAAACTATGGCTACACCTTC
CASSRLNYGYTF
>TRBV29-1|.|TRBJ2-7|.
TGCAGCGTCTCTGGGACATCTACTTACGAGCAGTACTTC
CSVSGTSTYEQYF
>TRBV6-5|.|TRBJ2-3|.
TGTGCCAGCAAGCAAAGAGGTCCGAGCACAGATACGCAGTATTTT
CASKQRGPSTDTQYF
>TRBV13|.|TRBJ2-7|.
TGTGCCAGCAGCTTAGGGAGGTACGAGCAGTACTTC
CASSLGRYEQYF
>TRBV6-5|TRBD2|TRBJ2-1|.
TGTGCCAGCAGTTATTCGGGGGGGCAGAATTATGAGCAGTTCTTC
CASSYSGGQNYEQFF
>TRBV2|.|TRBJ2-5|.
TGTGCCAGCGCCGCTGAGGAGACCCAGTACTTC
CASAAEETQYF
>TRBV9|.|TRBJ2-7|.
TGTGCCAGCAGCGTAGGGAAGGTGAGCTCCTACGAGCAGTACTTC
CASSVGKVSSYEQYF
>TRBV13|.|TRBJ2-1|.
TGTGCCAGCAGCCCCGCCGGGACCCTATCCGGGGCCGGCTCCTACAATGAGCAGTTCTTC
CASSPAGTLSGAGSYNEQFF
>TRBV18|TRBD2|TRBJ2-4|.
TGTGCCAGCTCACCTTCCGGACTAGCGGGGGCTAGAGGGGACATTCAGTACTTC
CASSPSGLAGARGDIQYF
>TRBV21-1|.|TRBJ2-1|.
TGTGCCAGCAGCAAAGAAGGGGTAAAAGCGGGGAGCTCCTACAATGAGCAGTTCTTC
CASSKEGVKAGSSYNEQFF
>TRBV6-1|.|TRBJ1-6|.
TGTGCCAGCAGTGAATCCAGACGGATTAATTCACCCCTCCACTTT
CASSESRRINSPLHF
>TRBV19|TRBD1|TRBJ2-6|few
TGTGCCAGTAGTCTTGGGACAGGGGGCTCTGGGGCCAACGTCCTGACTTTC
CASSLGTGGSGANVLTF
>TRBV29-1|TRBD1|TRBJ2-5|.
TGCAGCGCAAAACAGGGGGTGATGGAGACCCAGTACTTC
CSAKQGVMETQYF
>TRBV6-5|.|TRBJ1-2|.
TGTGCCAGCAGCCCCGACAGGTTCTATGGCTACACCTTC
CASSPDRFYGYTF
>TRBV6-1|.|TRBJ2-2|.
TGTGCCAGCCGGATGGGGAGTTCGAACACCGGGGAGCTGTTTTTT
CASRMGSSNTGELFF
>TRBV5-5|TRBD2|TRBJ2-7|.
TGTGCCAGCAGCTCTCAACTAGCGGGGTTCTACGAGCAGTACTTC
CASSSQLAGFYEQYF
>TRBV19|.|TRBJ2-1|.
TGTGCCAGTAGTATGGGTCTAGACTACAATGAGCAGTTCTTC
CASSMGLDYNEQFF
>TRBV7-8|TRBD2|TRBJ2-1|.
TGTGCCAGCAGCTTAGAAAGGCTAGCGGCGAATGAGCAGTTCTTC
CASSLERLAANEQFF
>TRBV29-1|.|TRBJ1-1|.
TGCAGCGTTTATACCGGACAGAGGAGCACTGAAGCTTTCTTT
CSVYTGQRSTEAFF
>TRBV20-1|.|TRBJ2-5|.
TGCAGTGCTAGGACGGCAAAGACCCAGTACTTC
CSARTAKTQYF
>TRBV7-6|TRBD1|TRBJ1-6|medium-sized
TGTGCCAGCAGCTTAGCTCCCCCTCCGGACAGGGGTAATTCACCCCTCCACTTT
CASSLAPPPDRGNSPLHF
>TRBV5-5|.|TRBJ2-7|.
TGTGCCAGCAGCTTGGCCGTGTGGGACGAGCAGTACTTC
CASSLAVWDEQYF
>TRBV5-1|TRBD2|TRBJ2-5|.
TGCGCCAGCAGCTTGGCCGGAGCGGGGGCCGGAGAGACCCAGTACTTC
CASSLAGAGAGETQYF
>TRBV5-1|.|TRBJ2-6|once
TGCGCCAGCAGCGTCGGACAGACCTCTGGGGCCAACGTCCTGACTTTC
CASSVGQTSGANVLTF
>TRBV5-1|TRBD2|TRBJ2-5|.
TGCGCCAGCAGCCCGGGACTAGCGGGGGCGCAAGAGACCCAGTACTTC
CASSPGLAGAQETQYF
>TRBV5-5|TRBD1|TRBJ2-7|.
TGTGCCAGCAGCGCCCGGGACAGCAATGTAAGCTACGAGCAGTACTTC
CASSARDSNVSYEQYF
>TRBV14|.|TRBJ2-2|.
TGTGCCAGCAGCCAAGATAGGCACAGAGCGAACACCGGGGAGCTGTTTTTT
CASSQDRHRANTGELFF
>TRBV7-2|.|TRBJ2-5|.
TGTGCCAGCAGCTTACATGCCGGGGGGCCCCAAGAGACCCAGTACTTC
CASSLHAGGPQETQYF
>TRBV5-6|TRBD1|TRBJ1-4|.
TGTGCCAGCAGCTTGGGGGACAGCCCATTTGCAACTAATGAAAAACTGTTTTTT
CASSLGDSPFATNEKLFF